This TCR beta chain was identified in a study of OX40 agonist ivuxolimab in advanced cancers. Study in general: Patients with prior anti-PD-1, anti-PD-L1 or anti-CTLA-4 therapy were eligible; 40% to 45% had some. Findings and limits, study-wide: Fewer expanded clones were found on average in CD4+ than in CD8+ T cells.

Of note for this clone: Its antigen is currently unknown.

Sequenced by immunoSEQ multiplex PCR; TCRdb stores in-frame clones only, minus some. Of more than 65,000 clones listed, around 80% are singletons. The CDR3 is 16 residues long. Looked up from germline, CDR1 is LNHNV and CDR2 is YYDKDF (reference sequence). Trimming cost V 4 bases and J 2 bases, with 14 bases left between them. The sample in question was CD4+ or CD8+ T cells sorted from blood, obtained in a trial of the OX40 agonist ivuxolimab. This rearrangement joins TRBV15 to TRBJ1-4; D gene uncertain. This sequence was found in an adult with an advanced solid tumor such as melanoma, head and neck, liver or kidney cancer. In nucleotides, the CDR3 is TGTGCCACCAGCAACCCGGCGGGAAGCACTAATGAAAAACTGTTTTTT. Protein: CATSNPAGSTNEKLFF.